This TCR beta chain was retrieved from a study of T-cell reconstitution after alpha-beta-depleted transplantation in children. V dropped 1 base and J dropped 4 bases, with 13 bases sitting between them. Germline CDR1 is MDHEN and CDR2 is SYDVKM. This CDR3 has 15 residues. Of note for this clonotype: Antigen specificity is unknown.

As it was prepared, the TCRbeta library received unique molecular identifiers. Each CDR3 protein is one row after TCRdb ran MiXCR on the PCR reads. Among more than 200,000 distinct CDR3 sequences listed, roughly a sixth were seen once. Overall study findings and caveats: Expanded clones from the graft, numbering several hundred, reportedly supplied alpha-beta T cells about two months after transplant. Newly made T cells mostly supplied T-cell counts and diversity one year after transplant.

This receptor was taken from a male patient aged 2-9 years who had a stem cell transplant for acute lymphoblastic leukemia, so the T cells may come from the graft donor. Sequenced here: PBMCs, mostly from graft donor cells, sampled 360 days after TCRalphabeta/CD19-depleted stem cell transplant. The V call is TRBV28, the J call TRBJ1-2, with D possibly matching TRBD1 (5 bases). CDR3 nucleotide sequence: TGTGCCAGCAGTTTATTTTCGACAGATTCCTATGGCTACACCTTC. It specifies CASSLFSTDSYGYTF.